The TCR beta chain described here comes from a study of shared clonotypes between healthy human individuals. Naive CD8 populations comprised CD45RO-negative cells positively selected for CCR7, excluding terminally differentiated effector memory CD45RA+ cells. Germline loops: CDR1 SEHNR, CDR2 FQNEAQ (reference sequence). This CDR3 comprises 15 residues. The junction had 2 bases not matched to a gene; V was cut back by 1 base and J by 4 bases. Sequenced by immunoSEQ multiplex PCR; TCRdb stores in-frame clones only, minus some. Among about 2.1 million clones listed, about 94% were seen once. As to this clone: Since a much larger clone is just one base distant, this may be a read error.

V gene TRBV7-9 combines with J gene TRBJ2-1; 9 bases agree with TRBD2. This sequence originates from a man younger than 30 in good health. Some clones in this sample may be carry-over from other donors' samples. Sequencing input: naive CD8+ T cells from PBMCs. DNA for the CDR3: TGTGCCAGCAGCTTAGGACTAGCGGAATACAATGAGCAGTTCTTC. Translating it yields CASSLGLAEYNEQFF.